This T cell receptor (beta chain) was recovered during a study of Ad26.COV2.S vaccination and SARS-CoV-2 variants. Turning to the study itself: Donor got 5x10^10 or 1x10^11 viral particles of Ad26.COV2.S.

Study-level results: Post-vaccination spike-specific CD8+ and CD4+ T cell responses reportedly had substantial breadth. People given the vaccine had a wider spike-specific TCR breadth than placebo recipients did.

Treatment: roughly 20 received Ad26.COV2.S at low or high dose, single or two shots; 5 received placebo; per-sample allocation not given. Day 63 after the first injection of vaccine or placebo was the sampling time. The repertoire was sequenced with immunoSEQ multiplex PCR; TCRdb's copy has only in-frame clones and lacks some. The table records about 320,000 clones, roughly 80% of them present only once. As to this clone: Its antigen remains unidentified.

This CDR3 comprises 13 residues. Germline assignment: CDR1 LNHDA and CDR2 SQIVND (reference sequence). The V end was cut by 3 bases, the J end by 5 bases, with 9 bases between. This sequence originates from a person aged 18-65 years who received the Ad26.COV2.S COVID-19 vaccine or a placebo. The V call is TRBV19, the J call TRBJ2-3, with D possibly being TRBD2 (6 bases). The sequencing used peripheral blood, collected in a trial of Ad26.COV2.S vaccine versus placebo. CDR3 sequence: CASSIRREDTQYF. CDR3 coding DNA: TGTGCCAGTAGTATTAGGAGGGAAGATACGCAGTATTTT.